These 23 T cell receptor beta chains were all obtained from the same sample, sequenced in a study of breast tumors, draining lymph nodes, adjacent tissues. Each CDR3 protein gets one entry after TCRdb re-called the multiplex PCR reads with MiXCR. This table has roughly 100,000 distinct CDR3 sequences, under 40% appearing once. Breast cancer patients provided tissue from their axillary draining lymph nodes. Sample: axillary lymph node tissue. The receptors come from a female donor with breast cancer. Some clones in this sample may be carry-over from other donors' samples.

In this sample, this clonotype turned up many times. The chain carries TRBV11-1 and TRBJ2-3; 10 bases are a match to TRBD1. Germline V gives CDR1 SGHAT, CDR2 FQDESV (reference sequence). Losses at the gene ends were 1 base for V and 5 bases for J; bases not matched to a gene: 0. This CDR3 has 14 residues. The CDR3 protein is CASSLGTGGDTQYF. The CDR3 DNA sequence: TGTGCCAGCAGCTTAGGGACAGGGGGAGATACGCAGTATTTT.

This clonotype was observed at least ten times. The gene calls are TRBV20-1 and TRBJ2-3, with 9 bases matching TRBD2. The germline CDR1 and CDR2 sequences are DFQATT and SNEGSKA (reference sequence). After removal of 1 base from V and 5 bases from J, the junction contained 10 bases not matched to a gene. This CDR3 contains 16 residues. CDR3 DNA: TGCAGTGCTAGAGGATCGGTAGCGGGAGTTATAGATACGCAGTATTTT. Its translation is CSARGSVAGVIDTQYF.

At least ten counts were recorded for this clonotype. The V call is TRBV6-1, the J call TRBJ1-2; 9 bases are shared with TRBD1. Germline trimming cut 7 bases from V and 5 bases from J; bases unmatched to any gene: 8. CDR1 and CDR2 (germline): MNHNS, SASEGT. The CDR3 length is 14 residues. The CDR3 nucleotides read TGTGCCAGCACCAGGGACAGGGATCCTTATGGCTACACCTTC. Translating it yields CASTRDRDPYGYTF.

In the case of this clonotype: A much larger clone lies one base from this, so it may be a read error. The chain carries TRBV6-5 and TRBJ2-6; no firm D call. The CDR3 covers 16 residues. The germline V gene encodes CDR1 MNHEY and CDR2 SVGAGI. The CDR3 loop is CAGSHAWGSGANVLTF. DNA of the CDR3: TGTGCCGGCAGTCACGCCTGGGGCTCTGGGGCCAACGTCCTGACTTTC.

Remarks on this clonotype: A much larger clonotype is one base distant, so this may be a read error. The chain is built from TRBV7-3 and TRBJ2-1; D is undetermined. Per the germline V gene, CDR1 is SGHTA and CDR2 is FQGTGA. This CDR3 spans 13 amino acids. The CDR3 nucleotides read TGTGCCGGCAGCTTGACGGTATACAATGAGCAGTTCTTC. Protein sequence: CAGSLTVYNEQFF.

This clonotype has at least ten counts. Relative to the germline gene, one junction end is altered; a read error may explain this. The V call is TRBV7-3, the J call TRBJ1-2, with D unresolved. The germline gives CDR1 SGHTA, CDR2 FQGTGA. The CDR3 is 15 amino acids. The CDR3: CASSLGRGFNYGYPF. The DNA of the CDR3 is TGTGCCAGCAGCTTAGGTCGCGGATTCAACTATGGCTACCCCTTC.

This clonotype was observed at least ten times. This sequence joins TRBV4-1 and TRBJ1-3; D not certain. The germline gives CDR1 MGHRA, CDR2 YSYEKL. V was shortened by 2 bases and J by 6 bases, with 17 bases between the two germline ends. CDR3 size: 16 residues. CDR3 DNA sequence: TGCGCCAGCAGCCAACCGCGGGCTACACGGGTAAACACCATATATTTT. Its translation is CASSQPRATRVNTIYF.

Many counts were recorded for this clonotype. The rearrangement uses TRBV5-5 and TRBJ2-3, with 13 bases fitting TRBD2. The CDR3 is 19 residues long. V trimming: 0 bases; J trimming: 5 bases; junction bases outside the gene matches: 12. Germline CDR1 is SGHKS and CDR2 is YYEKEE (reference sequence). The CDR3 here is CASSLGRLAGGSGLDTQYF. CDR3 nucleotide sequence: TGTGCCAGCAGCTTGGGGAGACTAGCGGGAGGATCCGGGCTAGATACGCAGTATTTT.

There are many counts of this clonotype. The rearrangement links TRBV5-1 to TRBJ2-7; 7 bases match TRBD2. The junction had 8 bases not matched to a gene; V was cut back by 4 bases and J by 1 base. This CDR3 comprises 15 residues. Germline values: CDR1 SGHRS, CDR2 YFSETQ. For the CDR3, the DNA is TGCGCCAGCAGCCCCGGGGGAGGGGAGTCCTACGAGCAGTACTTC. Translating it yields CASSPGGGESYEQYF. Using reference TRBV5-1 and TRBJ2-7 for the parts outside the CDR3, the full variable domain is KAGVTQTPRYLIKTRGQQVTLSCSPISGHRSVSWYQQTPGQGLQFLFEYFSETQRNKGNFPGRFSGRQFSNSRSEMNVSTLELGDSALYLCASSPGGGESYEQYFGPGTRLTVT.

This clonotype has at least ten counts. The chain uses TRBV5-1 and TRBJ2-5, with 7 bases identical to TRBD2. The CDR3 consists of 15 residues. Germline V gives CDR1 SGHRS, CDR2 YFSETQ. The V and J ends lost 3 bases and 5 bases, in that order; junction bases with no gene match: 10. The chain's CDR3 is CASSSGTMGSETQYF. The CDR3 coding sequence is TGCGCCAGCAGCTCCGGGACTATGGGGTCGGAGACCCAGTACTTC. Full variable domain (rest looked up from reference TRBV5-1 and TRBJ2-5): KAGVTQTPRYLIKTRGQQVTLSCSPISGHRSVSWYQQTPGQGLQFLFEYFSETQRNKGNFPGRFSGRQFSNSRSEMNVSTLELGDSALYLCASSSGTMGSETQYFGPGTRLLVL.

This clonotype came up many times. The chain combines TRBV6-5 with TRBJ2-7; 8 bases agree with TRBD2. CDR1 and CDR2 from the germline V gene are MNHEY and SVGAGI. J was trimmed by 4 bases and V by 6 bases; bases with no gene match: 2. CDR3 length equals 12 residues. This CDR3 is CASRGTRYEQYF. In DNA, the CDR3 is TGTGCCAGCAGGGGGACTAGATACGAGCAGTACTTC.

The chain uses TRBV12-3 or TRBV12-4 and TRBJ1-1; TRBD1 might be the D (5 bases). Trimming cost V 6 bases and J 0 bases, with 14 bases left between them. This CDR3 has 15 residues. CDR3 region: CASRGGGAMNTEAFF. The CDR3 DNA reads as TGTGCCAGCAGGGGGGGAGGGGCAATGAACACTGAAGCTTTCTTT.

This clonotype was found many times. The chain combines TRBV28 with TRBJ2-7, with D uncertain. V was clipped by 7 bases and J by 7 bases, with 11 bases between them. The germline V gene encodes CDR1 MDHEN and CDR2 SYDVKM. This CDR3 has 11 residues. CDR3 loop: CASTLGVEQYF. The CDR3 DNA sequence: TGTGCCAGCACCTTGGGCGTTGAGCAGTACTTC.

In regard to this clonotype: The missing conserved phenylalanine or tryptophan at the end of this CDR3 makes a read error likely. The CDR3 DNA reads TGTGCCAGTAGTATAGCCGGGACAGGGATGGTTTTTAATGGCTACACCCAC. It translates to CASSIAGTGMVFNGYTH. This chain joins TRBV19 and TRBJ1-2, with 9 positions matching TRBD1. Germline trimming cut 1 base from V and 6 bases from J; bases unmatched to any gene: 12. CDR3 length equals 17 residues. Germline V gene sequence: CDR1 LNHDA, CDR2 SQIVND (reference sequence).

This clonotype was seen ten or more times. V gene TRBV19 combines with J gene TRBJ1-5, with 8 bases that match TRBD1. Trimming took 5 bases from V and 1 from J; bases not matched to a gene: 4. Looked up from germline, CDR1 is LNHDA and CDR2 is SQIVND (reference sequence). The CDR3 extends over 15 amino acids. CDR3 amino acids: CASSGQGWSNQPQHF. Here the CDR3 DNA reads TGTGCCAGTAGTGGACAGGGTTGGAGCAATCAGCCCCAGCATTTT.

This clonotype has a handful of counts. This clone may be a read error of a much larger clone one base away. The chain uses TRBV11-2 and TRBJ2-5; either TRBD1 or TRBD2 may fit D (5 bases each). There are 13 residues in the CDR3. Per germline, CDR1 SGHAT and CDR2 FQNNGV. The CDR3 region has the DNA TGTGCCAGCAGCTTAGGGGACCAAGCGACCCAGTACTTC. Protein sequence: CASSLGDQATQYF.

This clonotype was seen repeatedly, ten times or more. The chain recombines TRBV7-6 with TRBJ2-2, with TRBD1 matching 7 bases. After removal of 7 bases from V and 7 bases from J, the junction contained 12 bases not matched to a gene. The CDR3 is 15 residues long. Germline V gene lookup returns CDR1 SGHVS and CDR2 FNYEAQ. Here the CDR3 reads CASTHRQGRSGELFF. The CDR3 bases are TGTGCCAGCACCCATAGACAGGGACGTAGCGGGGAGCTGTTTTTT. The complete variable domain, with remaining parts taken from reference TRBV7-6 and TRBJ2-2, reads GAGVSQSPRYKVTKRGQDVALRCDPISGHVSLYWYRQALGQGPEFLTYFNYEAQQDKSGLPNDRFSAERPEGSISTLTIQRTEQRDSAMYRCASTHRQGRSGELFFGEGSRLTVL.

This clonotype showed up many times. This rearrangement joins TRBV4-3 to TRBJ2-7; 8 bases are shared with TRBD1. The germline V gene has CDR1 LGHNA and CDR2 YSLEER. The CDR3 loop spans 14 amino acids. J lost 3 bases, V lost 4 bases, and 5 bases had no gene match. The CDR3 reads CASSPGTGNYEQYF. The CDR3 coding sequence is TGCGCCAGCAGCCCCGGGACAGGAAACTACGAGCAGTACTTC.

This chain links TRBV7-9 with TRBJ2-1, with TRBD1 matching 9 bases. The CDR3 totals 17 residues. CDR1 is SEHNR and CDR2 is FQNEAQ in the germline V gene (reference sequence). V was clipped by 2 bases and J by 5 bases; unmatched bases: 10. The CDR3 coding sequence is TGTGCCAGCAGCTTAAATTTTGGGACAGGGCCGGACAATGAGCAGTTCTTC. Translated, it gives CASSLNFGTGPDNEQFF.

This clonotype appeared many times. The chain links TRBV20-1 to TRBJ1-5; D not certain. V was pared by 5 bases and J by 1 base, with 12 bases between. CDR3 length: 14 amino acids. Germline V gene sequence: CDR1 DFQATT, CDR2 SNEGSKA (reference sequence). This CDR3 is CSAWAPGSNQPQHF. The CDR3 region has the DNA TGCAGTGCTTGGGCCCCGGGGAGCAATCAGCCCCAGCATTTT.

This clonotype was counted many times. This chain joins TRBV6-5 and TRBJ2-6; D might be TRBD2 (5 bases). The germline gives CDR1 MNHEY, CDR2 SVGAGI. V lost 0 bases and J 2 bases, leaving 5 bases between the germline ends. This CDR3 contains 15 residues. The CDR3 nucleotides are TGTGCCAGCAGTTACTCGAGGGCTGGGGCCAACGTCCTGACTTTC. This encodes CASSYSRAGANVLTF.

The table lists this clonotype with many counts. The chain combines TRBV20-1 with TRBJ2-1, with 7 bases that match TRBD2. Germline V gene sequence: CDR1 DFQATT, CDR2 SNEGSKA (reference sequence). With 3 bases clipped from V and 8 bases from J, the junction kept 4 bases outside the gene matches. The CDR3 runs 12 residues. The CDR3 DNA is TGCAGTGCTAGTTTGGCGGGGGATGAGCAGTTCTTC. Residues: CSASLAGDEQFF.

This clonotype was counted at least ten times. This rearrangement joins TRBV20-1 to TRBJ1-4; D is undetermined. Looked up from germline, CDR1 is DFQATT and CDR2 is SNEGSKA (reference sequence). The CDR3 runs 13 residues. Trimming removed 1 base from V and 4 bases from J, with 7 bases in between. DNA for the CDR3: TGCAGTGCTAGAGCGGAGCATAATGAAAAACTGTTTTTT. Translating it yields CSARAEHNEKLFF.